The rows below give T cell receptor beta chains drawn from one sample of a study of breast tumors, draining lymph nodes, adjacent tissues. TCRdb re-called the multiplex PCR reads through MiXCR, storing one row per CDR3 protein. The sample has 200,000 to 250,000 distinct CDR3 sequences, 30% to 35% seen once; the top ten hold under 4.5%. Sequencing input: axillary lymph node tissue. Receptors were obtained from a female donor with breast cancer. Some clones in this sample may be carry-over from other donors' samples. Both conserved end residues are part of each CDR3. D genes are given only for firm matches. Part of the rows lack a size; the others show once, few, many or a class for expanded clones.

>TRBJ2-7|.|TRBD1|TRBV20-1
CSASGTGTGGGQYF
TGCAGTGCTAGTGGGACCGGGACAGGGGGCGGGCAGTACTTC
>TRBJ1-2|medium-sized|TRBD1|TRBV15
CATSPEDRGRNYGYTF
TGTGCCACCAGCCCGGAGGACAGGGGACGTAACTATGGCTACACCTTC
>TRBJ2-4|few|.|TRBV6-5
CASSHSAATKNIQYF
TGTGCCAGCAGTCACTCGGCAGCCACAAAAAACATTCAGTACTTC
>TRBJ1-4|once|TRBD1|TRBV25-1
CASSGQSGQGSEKLFF
TGTGCCAGCAGTGGCCAATCCGGACAGGGGAGTGAAAAACTGTTTTTT
>TRBJ2-3|.|TRBD2|TRBV2
CALTSGGPDTQYF
TGTGCTCTGACTAGCGGGGGGCCGGATACGCAGTATTTT
>TRBJ2-7|many|TRBD2|TRBV28
CASSSFRTSGSHEQYF
TGTGCCAGCAGCTCTTTTCGGACTAGCGGGAGCCACGAGCAGTACTTC
>TRBJ2-3|few|.|TRBV6-1
CASGWGGADTQYF
TGTGCCAGCGGGTGGGGGGGCGCGGATACGCAGTATTTT
>TRBJ1-4|many|.|TRBV7-3
CASSTRTEGEKLFF
TGTGCCAGCAGCACACGGACAGAAGGAGAAAAACTGTTTTTT
>TRBJ2-2|.|.|TRBV24-1
CATSDLLEYSVFF
TGTGCCACCAGTGATTTATTAGAATATAGCGTGTTTTTT
>TRBJ2-2|many|.|TRBV5-1
CASSDRQNTGELFF
TGCGCCAGCAGCGACCGACAGAACACCGGGGAGCTGTTTTTT
>TRBJ2-7|many|.|TRBV2
CASSEQPATREQYF
TGTGCCAGCAGTGAACAACCGGCGACGCGGGAGCAGTACTTC
>TRBJ2-1|.|.|TRBV25-1
CASSALDWGDEQFF
TGTGCCAGCAGTGCCCTGGACTGGGGCGATGAGCAGTTCTTC
>TRBJ1-2|few|TRBD1|TRBV20-1
CSARGGEGATFYGYTF
TGCAGTGCTAGAGGAGGGGAGGGGGCGACCTTCTATGGCTACACCTTC
>TRBJ1-2|.|TRBD1|TRBV19
CASSAGQGDYGYTF
TGTGCCAGTAGTGCCGGACAGGGGGACTATGGCTACACCTTC
>TRBJ2-7|many|TRBD2|TRBV20-1
CSASSPGGAPSYEQYF
TGCAGTGCTAGTAGCCCCGGGGGGGCGCCCTCCTACGAGCAGTACTTC
>TRBJ1-4|.|.|TRBV4-2
CASSQDWGLAGGEKLFF
TGTGCCAGCAGCCAAGATTGGGGGCTAGCGGGGGGCGAAAAACTGTTTTTT
>TRBJ2-1|many|TRBD1|TRBV19
CASSLSRDRGFLEQFF
TGTGCCAGTAGTTTGTCCCGGGACAGGGGCTTTCTTGAGCAGTTCTTC
>TRBJ2-5|.|TRBD2|TRBV5-1
CASSFQGLAGPETQYF
TGCGCCAGCAGCTTTCAGGGACTAGCGGGACCAGAGACCCAGTACTTC
>TRBJ2-1|many|TRBD2|TRBV2
CASRTGTRHNEQFF
TGTGCCAGCAGGACCGGGACTAGGCACAATGAGCAGTTCTTC
>TRBJ1-5|many|TRBD1|TRBV6-1
CASSRTGRDQPQHF
TGTGCCAGCAGCCGGACAGGGCGCGATCAGCCCCAGCATTTT
>TRBJ2-1|.|TRBD2|TRBV11-3
CASSPYGGAGGFSYNEQFF
TGTGCCAGCAGCCCCTATGGTGGAGCGGGAGGGTTTTCCTACAATGAGCAGTTCTTC
>TRBJ2-1|.|TRBD2|TRBV20-1
CSATATSGGYYNEQFF
TGCAGTGCTACGGCTACTAGCGGGGGGTACTACAATGAGCAGTTCTTT
>TRBJ2-5|many|.|TRBV12-3/TRBV12-4
CASSFLGKRTIRGQETQYF
TGTGCCAGCAGTTTTCTGGGGAAACGGACTATCAGGGGGCAAGAGACCCAGTACTTC
>TRBJ2-2|.|TRBD1|TRBV2
CASSSGQDGPNTGELFF
TGTGCCAGCAGTTCGGGACAGGACGGACCGAACACCGGGGAGCTGTTTTTT
>TRBJ2-7|.|.|TRBV18
CASSRTSGAGAYEQYF
TGTGCCAGCTCGCGAACCTCCGGGGCAGGAGCCTACGAGCAGTACTTC
>TRBJ2-2|few|TRBD2|TRBV10-1
CASSKQAGANTGELFF
TGCGCCAGCAGTAAACAAGCGGGGGCGAACACCGGGGAGCTGTTTTTT
>TRBJ2-3|many|TRBD1|TRBV20-1
CSAAIEGAGTDTQYF
TGCAGTGCCGCGATCGAGGGGGCCGGGACAGATACGCAGTATTTT
>TRBJ1-1|.|TRBD1|TRBV10-3
CAIKGQANTEAFF
TGTGCCATCAAGGGACAGGCGAACACTGAAGCTTTCTTT
>TRBJ2-5|many|TRBD1|TRBV11-2
CASSPMPGGGKTQYF
TGTGCCAGCAGCCCGATGCCAGGGGGCGGAAAGACCCAGTACTTC
>TRBJ2-7|many|TRBD1|TRBV20-1
CSARTGVAYEQYF
TGCAGTGCCAGAACAGGGGTTGCCTACGAGCAGTACTTC
>TRBJ1-3|many|.|TRBV18
CASSPDLGNTIYF
TGTGCCAGCTCACCAGACCTTGGAAACACCATATATTTT
>TRBJ1-2|.|.|TRBV2
CASSEAERLERGYSF
TGTGCCAGCAGTGAAGCCGAGCGGCTCGAGAGGGGCTACTCCTTC
>TRBJ2-3|many|TRBD2|TRBV5-1
CASSLSGGAPDTQYF
TGCGCCAGCAGCCTTAGCGGGGGGGCACCGGATACGCAGTATTTT
>TRBJ2-3|.|.|TRBV9
CASSVGRAGGTDTQYF
TGTGCCAGCAGCGTAGGTCGAGCGGGTGGCACAGATACGCAGTATTTT
>TRBJ2-3|many|TRBD2|TRBV5-1
CASSWPILADRTDTQYF
TGCGCCAGCAGCTGGCCCATTCTAGCGGACCGCACAGATACGCAGTATTTT
>TRBJ2-1|.|TRBD2|TRBV27
CASSKSSGNNEQFF
TGTGCCAGCAGTAAATCTAGCGGGAACAATGAGCAGTTCTTC
>TRBJ1-4|many|.|TRBV5-6
CASSLDLQSTNEKLFF
TGTGCCAGCAGCTTGGACTTACAGTCAACTAATGAAAAACTGTTTTTT
>TRBJ2-1|once|TRBD1|TRBV24-1
CATRAGAGQWDRGTSEQFF
TGTGCCACCAGGGCGGGAGCCGGACAGTGGGACAGGGGGACGAGTGAGCAGTTCTTC
>TRBJ1-6|.|TRBD1|TRBV9
CASSARSDRASPLHF
TGTGCCAGCAGTGCTAGGTCGGACAGGGCTTCACCCCTCCACTTT
>TRBJ1-3|.|.|TRBV28
CASSRDTGNTIYF
TGTGCCAGCAGCAGGGACACCGGAAACACCATATATTTT
>TRBJ2-3|many|.|TRBV4-1
CASSQIRLTDTQYF
TGCGCCAGCAGCCAAATACGGCTCACAGATACGCAGTATTTT
>TRBJ2-7|few|.|TRBV29-1
CSVGDTSGREQYF
TGCAGCGTTGGGGACACCTCAGGGAGAGAGCAGTACTTC
>TRBJ2-2|many|.|TRBV19
CASSIGRGKNTGELFF
TGTGCCAGTAGTATCGGGCGGGGCAAGAACACCGGGGAGCTGTTTTTT
>TRBJ1-5|.|.|TRBV6-6
CASRPISSNQPQHF
TGTGCCAGCAGGCCGATCTCCAGCAATCAGCCCCAGCATTTT
>TRBJ2-4|.|.|TRBV28
CASSLGGGLAKNIQYF
TGTGCCAGCAGTTTAGGAGGGGGATTAGCCAAAAACATTCAGTACTTC
>TRBJ2-5|.|TRBD1|TRBV11-2
CASNPYRGRGRTETQYF
TGTGCCAGCAACCCGTACCGGGGCAGGGGGCGCACAGAGACCCAGTACTTC
>TRBJ1-1|many|.|TRBV29-1
CSVGKANTEAFF
TGCAGCGTGGGGAAAGCGAACACTGAAGCTTTCTTT
>TRBJ2-3|.|.|TRBV24-1
CATSVGPLTDTQYF
TGTGCCACCAGTGTTGGGCCCCTCACAGATACGCAGTATTTT
>TRBJ1-6|many|.|TRBV4-3
CASSQVIQANSPLHF
TGCGCCAGCAGCCAAGTTATACAGGCTAACTCACCCCTCCACTTT
>TRBJ2-7|.|TRBD1|TRBV11-2
CASSQTGLSYEQYF
TGTGCCAGCAGCCAGACAGGGCTCTCCTACGAGCAGTACTTC
>TRBJ2-7|many|TRBD1|TRBV29-1
CSVEYLRTGGASSSYEQYF
TGCAGCGTTGAATACCTCCGGACAGGGGGCGCCTCGAGCTCCTACGAGCAGTACTTC
>TRBJ2-1|.|.|TRBV19
CASRSRDSYNEQFF
TGTGCCAGTCGGAGCCGAGACTCCTACAATGAGCAGTTCTTC
>TRBJ1-4|many|.|TRBV7-9
CASSPEEEKLFF
TGTGCCAGCAGCCCGGAAGAGGAAAAACTGTTTTTT
>TRBJ2-5|many|TRBD1|TRBV6-6
CASSSGTEETQYF
TGTGCCAGCAGCTCCGGGACAGAAGAGACCCAGTACTTC
>TRBJ1-2|many|.|TRBV5-5
CASSVSWANYGYTF
TGTGCCAGCAGCGTGTCGTGGGCTAACTATGGCTACACCTTC
>TRBJ2-3|.|.|TRBV6-1
CASSAGNRLGDTQYF
TGTGCCAGCAGTGCGGGGAACAGGTTAGGGGATACGCAGTATTTT
>TRBJ2-5|.|TRBD2|TRBV11-2
CASSRPGLAGGPRETQYF
TGTGCCAGCAGCCGGCCGGGACTAGCGGGAGGGCCGAGGGAGACCCAGTACTTC
>TRBJ2-5|.|TRBD1|TRBV20-1
CSARGTVQETQYF
TGCAGTGCTAGGGGGACAGTCCAAGAGACCCAGTACTTC
>TRBJ2-2|.|TRBD1|TRBV2
CASRPGTGGHGELFF
TGTGCCAGCAGACCCGGGACAGGGGGCCACGGGGAGCTGTTTTTT